The 17 T cell receptor beta chains in this list originate from one sample, sequenced in a study of identical twins. From the 5' RACE reads, TCRdb called clonotypes with MiXCR, one entry per CDR3 protein. This sample yields fewer than 250,000 distinct CDR3 sequences, of which around a tenth are seen a single time; just over 5% belongs to the top ten. Sequencing was done on a sample of memory (CD45RO+) T cells sorted from blood. The receptors were sampled from a woman under 30 in good health.

This clonotype was detected many times. The rearrangement joins TRBV5-1 to TRBJ2-1; 8 positions match TRBD1. The CDR3 extends over 15 amino acids. The germline V gene has CDR1 SGHRS and CDR2 YFSETQ. J gave up 5 bases and V 1 base, and 5 bases lay outside the gene matches. The CDR3 loop is CASSLFGQGDNEQFF. DNA for the CDR3: TGCGCCAGCAGCTTGTTCGGACAGGGAGACAATGAGCAGTTCTTC. Filled out from reference TRBV5-1 and TRBJ2-1, the complete variable domain reads KAGVTQTPRYLIKTRGQQVTLSCSPISGHRSVSWYQQTPGQGLQFLFEYFSETQRNKGNFPGRFSGRQFSNSRSEMNVSTLELGDSALYLCASSLFGQGDNEQFFGPGTRLTVL.

This clonotype was counted many times. The chain employs TRBV27 and TRBJ2-7; TRBD1 might be the D (5 bases). This CDR3 has 15 residues. Germline loops: CDR1 MNHEY, CDR2 SMNVEV (reference sequence). Between the trimmed V and J ends, which lost 3 bases and 5 bases, there was a span of 17 bases. CDR3 protein: CASSLYSRGFNEQYF. The CDR3 region has the DNA TGTGCCAGCAGTTTGTACAGTAGGGGCTTTAACGAGCAGTACTTC.

This clonotype was picked up a small number of times. The J gene is TRBJ2-5, the V gene TRBV9; 10 nucleotides line up with TRBD2. V shed 0 bases and J 8 bases; nucleotides not matched to a gene: 7. CDR3 length: 15 amino acids. Per germline, CDR1 SGDLS and CDR2 YYNGEE. DNA of the CDR3: TGTGCCAGCAGCGTAGACTCACTAGCGGGATCTACCCAGTACTTC. It translates to CASSVDSLAGSTQYF.

This clonotype turned up a few times. The rearrangement links TRBV2 to TRBJ2-7; 9 bases align to TRBD1. Germline loops: CDR1 SNHLY, CDR2 FYNNEI. The CDR3 length is 15 residues. Germline trimming cut 6 bases from V and 1 base from J; bases unmatched to any gene: 7. CDR3 amino acids: CASRRGTGMSYEQYF. DNA of the CDR3: TGTGCCAGCAGGAGGGGGACAGGGATGTCCTACGAGCAGTACTTC.

This chain joins TRBV20-1 and TRBJ1-2, with TRBD1 as a possible D gene (5 bases). This CDR3 is built from 13 residues. The V end lost 4 bases, the J end lost 5 bases, and 14 bases lay between the germline ends. Germline V lookup: CDR1 DFQATT, CDR2 SNEGSKA (reference sequence). DNA of the CDR3: TGCAGTGCTAACCGGGACGGCCGATATGGCTACACCTTC. Translating it yields CSANRDGRYGYTF.

This clonotype has just a few counts. V usage is TRBV7-9 and J usage is TRBJ1-4, with TRBD1 matching 12 bases. Germline V CDR1 and CDR2: SEHNR, FQNEAQ (reference sequence). This CDR3 is 14 amino acids long. After removal of 3 bases from V and 8 bases from J, the junction contained 1 base not matched to a gene. CDR3 DNA sequence: TGTGCCAGCAGCTTGGGGACAGGGGGCGAAAAACTGTTTTTT. Its translation is CASSLGTGGEKLFF.

V and J are TRBV21-1 and TRBJ2-7; the D segment call TRBD2 is taken from the table without a DNA check. TRBV21-1 has pseudogene status. The CDR3 runs 18 residues. CDR3 DNA: TGTGCCAGCAGCAAAGTAACTAGCGGGGGGGCCTTGGTAGACGAGCAGTACTTC. It encodes CASSKVTSGGALVDEQYF.

The chain links TRBV11-3 to TRBJ2-2; D is unclear. CDR3 length: 15 residues. With 3 bases removed from V and 5 bases from J, the gap between germline ends came to 13 bases. CDR1 SGHNT and CDR2 YENEEA come from the germline V gene. The CDR3, as DNA: TGTGCCAGCAGCTTGGGCCTTGGCGTAACCGGGGAGCTGTTTTTT. It specifies CASSLGLGVTGELFF.

This clonotype was detected many times. The gene calls are TRBV2 and TRBJ2-6, with D tentatively TRBD2 (7 bases). The CDR3 sequence is 16 residues long. In germline, CDR1 is SNHLY, CDR2 FYNNEI. V gave up 8 bases and J gave up 0 bases, with 14 bases separating them. The CDR3 spells CASGTGRASGANVLTF. The CDR3 DNA follows: TGTGCCAGCGGAACAGGGAGGGCCTCTGGGGCCAACGTCCTGACTTTC.

This clonotype has a count of ten or more. V usage is TRBV6-6 and J usage is TRBJ1-5; D call uncertain. V dropped 2 bases and J dropped 7 bases, with 9 bases sitting between them. Germline V CDR1 and CDR2: MNHNY, SVGAGI (reference sequence). This CDR3 has 13 residues. CDR3 amino acids: CASSYGLGQPQHF. CDR3 in DNA: TGTGCCAGCAGTTACGGGTTAGGACAGCCCCAGCATTTT.

The genes are TRBV15 and TRBJ2-5, with TRBD1 matching 11 bases. V lost 0 bases and J lost 2; bases outside the gene matches: 11. Germline V CDR1 and CDR2: LNHNV, YYDKDF (reference sequence). This CDR3 is 19 amino acids long. CDR3 residues: CATSRDKGGTGGYQETQYF. Here the CDR3 DNA reads TGTGCCACCAGCAGAGATAAGGGGGGGACAGGGGGTTATCAAGAGACCCAGTACTTC.

This clonotype was counted a few times. The chain recombines TRBV24-1 with TRBJ2-3; TRBD1 matches 9 bases. The germline CDR1 and CDR2 sequences are KGHDR and SFDVKD. The trim removed 3 bases at V and 5 bases at J, leaving 8 bases unmatched. This CDR3 comprises 16 residues. The CDR3 DNA sequence: TGTGCCACCAGTGATGGGGGACAGGGTTCACAAGATACGCAGTATTTT. Amino acids: CATSDGGQGSQDTQYF.

Many counts were recorded for this clonotype. Here the CDR3 DNA reads TGTGCCAGCAGCGCTAACAGTGAAAAACTGTTTTTT. This codes for CASSANSEKLFF. The gene calls are TRBV7-9 and TRBJ1-4; D remains ambiguous. Germline CDR1 and CDR2: SEHNR and FQNEAQ (reference sequence). The CDR3 has 12 residues. V gave up 5 bases and J gave up 7 bases, with 8 bases separating them.

The chain links TRBV20-1 to TRBJ1-5; D might be TRBD1 (5 bases). Germline V gene sequence: CDR1 DFQATT, CDR2 SNEGSKA (reference sequence). The V end was cut by 5 bases, the J end by 4 bases, with 18 bases between. CDR3 length equals 15 residues. The CDR3 here is CSAYRGGGRNQPQHF. Here the CDR3 DNA reads TGCAGTGCTTATCGTGGGGGGGGACGGAATCAGCCCCAGCATTTT.

In its sample, this clonotype was seen a few times. V is TRBV30 and J is TRBJ1-1, with D uncertain. The CDR3 extends over 13 amino acids. Trimming removed 0 bases from V and 1 base from J, with 6 bases in between. The germline V gene encodes CDR1 GTSNPN and CDR2 SVGIG (reference sequence). CDR3 coding DNA: TGTGCCTGGAGTGTACGGACGAACACTGAAGCTTTCTTT. Translation gives CAWSVRTNTEAFF.

This clonotype was seen more than once but under ten times. The rearrangement joins TRBV20-1 to TRBJ1-1; D gene uncertain. V lost 2 bases to trimming and J lost 6 bases, with 10 bases between them. The CDR3 is made up of 12 amino acids. Per the germline V gene, CDR1 is DFQATT and CDR2 is SNEGSKA (reference sequence). CDR3 DNA sequence: TGCAGTGCTAGAAGGGTCATGGCTGAAGCTTTCTTT. It is translated as CSARRVMAEAFF.

V is TRBV5-8 and J is TRBJ2-3, with D possibly TRBD1 on 6 matching bases. The CDR3 has 13 residues. Trimming stripped 9 bases from V and 4 bases from J, with 15 bases between. Germline V CDR1 and CDR2: SGHTS, YDEGEE. CDR3 coding DNA: TGTGCCACGGGACAAATGGGGGCAGATACGCAGTATTTT. Protein sequence: CATGQMGADTQYF.